This TCR beta chain is drawn from a study of T cells in Graves' hyperthyroidism and ophthalmopathy (dated by TCRdb to the late 2010s). For context, the study as a whole: Peripheral blood was sampled at the time of initial diagnosis, prior to any treatment. The study also compared thyroid tissue and blood T-cell repertoires from several Graves' hyperthyroidism patients. Once sampling was done, hyperthyroidism patients were given methimazole at a starting dose of 30 mg daily, whereas ophthalmopathy patients were given high-dose intravenous methylprednisolone. The approximately 97 discovery patients were randomly divided into training and test sets at a 7:3 ratio. A discovery cohort of about a hundred patients, about 44 with Graves' ophthalmopathy and fewer than 65 with stable Graves' hyperthyroidism, was used to find distinguishing TCR V-J signatures. TCR Vbeta CDR3 sequencing of 130 to 150 peripheral blood samples (fewer than 45 ophthalmopathy, 70 to 85 hyperthyroidism and roughly 17 progressor patients) is reported in the paper. Prospective prediction of ophthalmopathy was tested in an independent validation cohort of 18 to 20 hyperthyroidism patients and some 17 patients who later progressed to ophthalmopathy.

TCR beta CDR3 regions were amplified from RNA transcripts. For the first round of RT-PCR on the TCR CDR3, the HTBI primer set was used together with the Qiagen OneStep RT-PCR kit. Libraries were constructed in a second round of multiplex PCR, after which size selection and purification were carried out. Sequencing of the libraries was done on an Illumina HiSeq2000 using paired-end 100 bp reads. In the original analysis: SOAPnuke was used to process the raw data, with reads discarded if the reads contained adapters or uncalled bases, had a mean Phred below 15, or lacked an exact constant-primer or identifier match. COPE v1.2.5 was used to merge the high-quality paired reads, and each unique nucleotide sequence was defined as a clonotype. MiTCR v1.1 was used to align clonotypes to the IMGT TRBV, TRBD and TRBJ reference segments. The analysis was restricted to V-J combinations with a frequency above 0.0001, which together covered just over 98% of the repertoires. The TCS score was defined as the ratio of F50 (clonal expansion) to E x V (chaos), calculated using BLOSUM62-based TCRdist between CDR3 peptides within each V-J. Welch's t-statistics and random forest reduced 514 V-J features to 10 to 15, which were used in a naive Bayes classifier (R e1071). TCRdb reanalyzed the raw reads on its own, using fastp at Q25 for trimming and MiXCR for clone calling, and kept in-frame beta chains. Every CDR3 protein is listed once, alongside the most common genes and DNA of its rows. The V and J calls reflect TCRdb's pipeline rather than the authors' work. The sample data list about 560,000 distinct CDR3 sequences, and approximately 15% of these were observed just once. In total, the top ten clones hold about 20% of the sample.

Results the study describes overall, beyond this receptor: In validation, the model predicted progression to ophthalmopathy a median of about 6.5 months before onset, with over 60% sensitivity and 72.22% specificity. Most expanded thyroid clonotypes (frequency above 0.001) were also detected in blood, a finding suggesting that blood repertoires may reflect thyroid immune responses. No statistical method was used to fix the sample size in advance, and group allocation was not hidden from the investigators. A 13 V-J signature model separated ophthalmopathy from stable hyperthyroidism, with 87.88% sensitivity and roughly 82% specificity in cross-validation and 80%/75% in testing.

In the case of this clonotype: The specificity of this receptor is unknown. No quality values exist for individual bases; no much larger clone is one base distant.

Clipping removes 5 bases from V and 2 bases from J, with 4 as the unmatched junction base count. For CDR1 and CDR2, the germline V gene lists KGHDR and SFDVKD. The CDR3 covers 17 residues, taking in both the cysteine and the phenylalanine. Only the CDR3 portion is preserved as DNA: 51 bases, with reading frame beginning at the first base. Stable Graves' hyperthyroidism was defined as no progression to ophthalmopathy during 18 months of follow-up. The hyperthyroidism patients were between 18 and 65 years old and newly diagnosed, with a disease duration of less than 2 months. Patients with uncontrolled infections, other autoimmune diseases, pregnancy or lactation were excluded. Diagnoses relied on clinical symptoms, serum thyroxine and TRAb, thyroid ultrasound and orbital computed tomography. PBMCs were separated from 7.5 to 10 ml of fresh peripheral blood using Ficoll-Paque density gradient centrifugation. Total RNA was extracted using Trizol reagent, and RNA quality was assessed on an Agilent 2100 Bioanalyzer.

Source material: blood. The sequence joins TRBV24-1 to TRBJ2-1; 14 nucleotides in the junction match TRBD2. This TCR was recovered from a woman between 18 and 30 years old with Graves' hyperthyroidism. CDR3 protein: CATSGPTSGGAYNEQFF. The nucleotides read TGTGCCACCAGTGGCCCGACTAGCGGGGGGGCCTACAATGAGCAGTTCTTC.